This passage covers 20 T cell receptor beta chains from one sample sequenced in a study of shared clonotypes between healthy human individuals. The table came from immunoSEQ multiplex PCR; TCRdb's copy has only in-frame clones and leaves some out. This table holds 2.3 million or so clones, about 92% found once. The sequenced sample consisted of naive CD4+ T cells from PBMCs. Subset here: CD45RA+ positively selected. The receptors were sampled from a man between 18 and 29 years old in good health. Some clones in this sample may be carry-over from other donors' samples.

This chain joins TRBV5-1 and TRBJ2-3; D ambiguous. Between the trimmed V and J ends, which lost 1 base and 2 bases, there was a span of 5 bases. Germline V gives CDR1 SGHRS, CDR2 YFSETQ. CDR3 size: 13 residues. CDR3 protein: CASSLPNTDTQYF. The CDR3 coding sequence is TGCGCCAGCAGCTTGCCCAACACAGATACGCAGTATTTT.

The chain joins TRBV6-6 to TRBJ2-5, with 8 bases aligning to TRBD1. There are 15 residues in the CDR3. V gave up 5 bases and J gave up 4 bases; unmatched junction bases: 9. Looked up from germline, CDR1 is MNHNY and CDR2 is SVGAGI (reference sequence). CDR3 residues: CASSNGQGQRETQYF. CDR3 coding DNA: TGTGCCAGCAGTAATGGACAGGGCCAAAGAGAGACCCAGTACTTC.

The chain is built from TRBV6-4 and TRBJ2-3, with 8 bases aligning to TRBD1. The V segment lost 5 bases and the J segment 8 bases; nucleotides outside the gene matches: 3. Germline CDR1 MRHNA, CDR2 SNTAGT. CDR3 size: 12 residues. DNA for the CDR3: TGTGCCAGCAGTCTACAGGGGGGTACGCAGTATTTT. Encoded protein: CASSLQGGTQYF.

The chain couples TRBV28 to TRBJ2-1; 9 nucleotides match TRBD2. CDR3 length: 12 residues. V lost 10 bases, J lost 8 bases, and 6 bases stayed unmatched. Germline V lookup: CDR1 MDHEN, CDR2 SYDVKM. In DNA, the CDR3 is TGTGCCACCCACCGCGGGGGGGATGAGCAGTTCTTC. Translating it yields CATHRGGDEQFF. Full variable domain (remainder filled in from reference TRBV28 and TRBJ2-1): DVKVTQSSRYLVKRTGEKVFLECVQDMDHENMFWYRQDPGLGLRLIYFSYDVKMKEKGDIPEGYSVSREKKERFSLILESASTNQTSMYLCATHRGGDEQFFGPGTRLTVL.

This chain joins TRBV6-6 and TRBJ1-6; D remains ambiguous. Trimming removed 6 bases from V and 18 bases from J, with 18 bases in between. The CDR3 spans 12 residues. CDR1 and CDR2 from the germline V gene are MNHNY and SVGAGI (reference sequence). The CDR3 loop reads CASRPESIIPHF. The CDR3 bases are TGTGCCAGCAGACCCGAGTCCATTATCCCCCACTTT.

The CDR3 reads CASSVQRTEETQYF. CDR3 coding DNA: TGTGCCAGCAGTGTCCAGCGGACAGAGGAGACCCAGTACTTC. The chain couples TRBV27 to TRBJ2-5; D might be TRBD1 (6 bases). The CDR3 has 14 residues. Germline CDR1 reads MNHEY; CDR2 reads SMNVEV (reference sequence). Trimming left V 5 bases short and J 5 bases short, with 15 bases between.

The genes are TRBV28 and TRBJ1-1, with D possibly matching TRBD1 (5 bases). With 0 bases removed from V and 0 bases from J, the gap between germline ends came to 8 bases. This CDR3 is built from 15 residues. Germline V gene data show CDR1 as MDHEN and CDR2 as SYDVKM. The CDR3 spells CASSLWGVLNTEAFF. CDR3 coding DNA: TGTGCCAGCAGTTTATGGGGGGTCCTGAACACTGAAGCTTTCTTT.

The rearrangement uses TRBV11-1 and TRBJ1-3; D is undetermined. V was cut by 4 bases and J by 3 bases, with 7 bases left in between. Germline V gene lookup returns CDR1 SGHAT and CDR2 FQDESV (reference sequence). The CDR3 consists of 13 residues. The CDR3 loop is CASSWTDGNTIYF. The DNA for the CDR3 is TGTGCCAGCAGCTGGACTGATGGAAACACCATATATTTT.

V gene TRBV5-1 combines with J gene TRBJ2-6; D is ambiguous. The germline gives CDR1 SGHRS, CDR2 YFSETQ. The CDR3 sequence is 15 residues long. The V end lost 0 bases, the J end lost 2 bases, and 6 bases lay between the germline ends. The CDR3: CASSLDQPGANVLTF. The CDR3, as DNA: TGCGCCAGCAGCTTGGACCAGCCTGGGGCCAACGTCCTGACTTTC.

The chain joins TRBV6-5 to TRBJ1-6; D is undetermined. CDR1 is MNHEY, CDR2 SVGAGI, per germline. The CDR3 is 16 residues long. Trimming cost V 0 bases and J 14 bases, with 20 bases left between them. This chain's CDR3 is CASSYSGGNPGVALHF. The CDR3 coding sequence is TGTGCCAGCAGTTACTCTGGCGGGAACCCTGGGGTGGCCCTCCACTTT.

J is TRBJ2-1 and V is TRBV6-1; 8 nucleotides align to TRBD1. The V gene's germline CDR1 is MNHNS and CDR2 SASEGT. The CDR3 totals 14 residues. V lost 10 bases and J lost 5; bases outside the gene matches: 10. CDR3 loop: CAILRTGRNNEQFF. The CDR3 bases are TGTGCCATCCTTAGGACAGGGCGCAACAATGAGCAGTTCTTC.

This chain uses TRBV9 with TRBJ2-5, with D hard to call. The CDR3 consists of 13 residues. CDR1 and CDR2 from the germline V gene are SGDLS and YYNGEE. Trimming cost V 3 bases and J 2 bases, with 8 bases left between them. In nucleotides, the CDR3 is TGTGCCAGCAGCGCACAAAGACAAGAGACCCAGTACTTC. Encoded protein: CASSAQRQETQYF.

This clone showed up just once. The chain carries TRBV7-6 and TRBJ2-7, with TRBD2 as a possible D gene (5 bases). From germline, CDR1 is SGHVS and CDR2 FNYEAQ. Between the trimmed V and J ends, which lost 7 bases and 0 bases, there was a span of 13 bases. The CDR3 sequence is 14 residues long. The CDR3 region is CASTDGRGSYEQYF. The CDR3 nucleotides are TGTGCCAGCACCGACGGTCGGGGCTCCTACGAGCAGTACTTC.

The rearrangement links TRBV29-1 to TRBJ1-1, with TRBD1 as a possible D gene (6 bases). Germline-derived CDR1 and CDR2 are SQVTM and ANQGSEA. Trimming removed 7 bases from V and 0 bases from J, with 12 bases in between. The CDR3 sequence is 13 residues long. The CDR3 loop is CSGGGRMNTEAFF. The CDR3 bases are TGCAGCGGCGGGGGCAGGATGAACACTGAAGCTTTCTTT.

V and J are TRBV18 and TRBJ1-1; D unresolved. Germline V gene data show CDR1 as KGHSH and CDR2 as LQKENI. Deletions cut 2 bases from V and 2 bases from J, with 6 bases between. CDR3 length: 13 residues. CDR3 sequence (DNA): TGTGCCAGCTCACCAGCTAGCAACACTGAAGCTTTCTTT. Protein sequence: CASSPASNTEAFF.

This clone came up once. The chain couples TRBV12-5 to TRBJ1-1; D is perhaps TRBD1 (5 bases). Germline values: CDR1 LGHNT, CDR2 FRNRAP. This CDR3 is 13 amino acids long. Trimming removed 3 bases at V and 11 bases at J, with 16 bases between. The CDR3 bases are TGTGCTAGTGGTTTCCACACCGGGGGGGACGCTTTCTTT. It encodes CASGFHTGGDAFF.

This clone was detected once. The V call is TRBV7-9, the J call TRBJ2-3; TRBD2 agrees at 10 bases. After removal of 5 bases from V and 2 bases from J, the junction contained 4 bases not matched to a gene. This CDR3 comprises 15 residues. CDR1 is SEHNR, CDR2 FQNEAQ, per germline (reference sequence). DNA for the CDR3: TGTGCCAGCAGCCGTGGACTAGCGGACACAGATACGCAGTATTTT. Protein sequence: CASSRGLADTDTQYF.

As regards this clone: This may be a read error: a much more frequent sequence differs by one nucleotide. The sample has other DNA sequences that encode this CDR3 too. V and J are TRBV5-1 and TRBJ2-3; 12 positions match TRBD2. The CDR3 contains 16 residues. Trimming took 2 bases from V and 0 from J; bases not matched to a gene: 1. CDR1 and CDR2 from the germline V gene are SGHRS and YFSETQ. CDR3 protein: CASSFGTSGSTDTQYF. DNA for the CDR3: TGCGCCAGCAGCTTCGGGACTAGCGGGAGCACAGATACGCAGTATTTT.

The count of this clone is one. As DNA, the CDR3 is TGTGCCAGTAGTATGGGTGTAGGGGAGACCCAGTACTTC. Residues: CASSMGVGETQYF. The chain is built from TRBV19 and TRBJ2-5; D is undetermined. The germline CDR1 and CDR2 sequences are LNHDA and SQIVND (reference sequence). CDR3 length: 13 residues. Trimming removed 3 bases from V and 5 bases from J, with 10 bases in between.

This clone was seen only once. The chain has TRBV3-1 (or the pseudogene TRBV3-2) and TRBJ1-2; D unclear. The V gene's germline CDR1 is LGHDT and CDR2 YNNKEL (reference sequence). The V end was cut by 7 bases, the J end by 7 bases, with 4 bases between. The CDR3 sequence is 9 residues long. In DNA, the CDR3 is TGTGCCAGCATTGGTGGCTACACCTTC. Protein sequence: CASIGGYTF.